Listed below are T cell receptor beta chains from one sample, sequenced in a study of Tregs in tolerant kidney transplant recipients. Only in-frame clones appear in the TCRdb table, and some are missing; sequencing was by immunoSEQ multiplex PCR. The table has about 77,000 clones, 98% seen once. This sample comprised CD4+ T cells from blood, obtained before the transplant. All receptors derive from a human donor who received a combined kidney and bone marrow transplant. CDR3s include the opening cysteine and the closing phenylalanine or tryptophan. A D gene is named only where the DNA matches it firmly. A clone size is listed for some rows: how often the clone was seen (once, few, many), or a class if it is expanded.

J,V,D,size,length,CDR3,DNA
TRBJ1-2,TRBV5-6,-,-,15,CASSLWEVTTYGYTF,TGTGCCAGCAGCTTGTGGGAGGTAACCACCTATGGCTACACCTTC
TRBJ2-1,TRBV18,TRBD2,-,17,CASSPPTSGSAYNEQFF,TGTGCCAGCTCACCACCGACTAGCGGGAGCGCCTACAATGAGCAGTTCTTC
TRBJ1-2,TRBV11-2,-,-,16,CASSLVLFRGSYGYTF,TGTGCCAGCAGCTTAGTACTGTTTAGGGGATCATATGGCTACACCTTC
TRBJ1-5,TRBV19,-,-,15,CASSNPRLSNQPQHF,TGTGCCAGTAGCAATCCGCGTCTGAGCAATCAGCCCCAGCATTTT
TRBJ1-4,TRBV4-2,-,-,12,CASSQVEDKLFF,TGTGCCAGCAGCCAAGTCGAGGATAAACTGTTTTTT
TRBJ2-1,TRBV9,TRBD2,-,15,CASSVTSGGYNEQFF,TGTGCCAGCAGCGTAACTAGCGGGGGGTATAATGAGCAGTTCTTC
TRBJ2-1,TRBV5-6,TRBD1,-,15,CASSWEDRGRHEQFF,TGTGCCAGCAGCTGGGAGGACAGGGGGCGGCATGAGCAGTTCTTC
TRBJ1-4,TRBV25-1,-,-,14,CASSLSAINEKLFF,TGTGCCAGCAGTCTAAGTGCTATTAATGAAAAACTGTTTTTT
TRBJ2-1,TRBV10-3,-,-,14,CAISDNRDLNEQFF,TGTGCCATCAGTGATAACAGGGACCTCAATGAGCAGTTCTTC
TRBJ2-7,TRBV28,TRBD1,once,17,CASSLIWGGQGNYEQYF,TGTGCCAGCAGTTTAATTTGGGGCGGACAGGGCAACTACGAGCAGTACTTC
TRBJ2-7,TRBV4-2,TRBD2,-,18,CASSLTAGGPTSSYEQYF,TGTGCCAGCAGCCTTACTGCGGGAGGGCCAACTTCCTCCTACGAGCAGTACTTC
TRBJ1-5,TRBV7-9,-,-,14,CASSLETGHQPQHF,TGTGCCAGCAGCTTAGAGACAGGACATCAGCCCCAGCATTTT
TRBJ1-4,TRBV4-3,-,-,17,CASSQELRTDLTEKLFF,TGCGCCAGCAGCCAAGAACTTCGGACAGACTTAACCGAAAAACTGTTTTTT
TRBJ1-2,TRBV27,TRBD1,-,16,CASSSSPGQGIYGYTF,TGTGCCAGCAGTTCAAGTCCGGGACAGGGGATTTACGGCTACACCTTC
TRBJ1-1,TRBV5-4,TRBD1,-,14,CASSLGDRAGVAFF,TGTGCCAGCAGCTTGGGGGACAGGGCGGGGGTAGCTTTCTTT
TRBJ2-7,TRBV10-1,TRBD2,-,17,CAVQGAWTSGPTYEQYF,TGCGCCGTACAGGGGGCGTGGACTAGCGGGCCTACCTACGAGCAGTACTTC
TRBJ1-1,TRBV5-1,-,-,14,CASSLGPTNTEAFF,TGCGCCAGCAGCTTGGGTCCTACCAACACTGAAGCTTTCTTT
TRBJ2-2,TRBV5-6,TRBD1,once,15,CASSKQGSGTGELFF,TGTGCCAGCAGCAAACAGGGGTCGGGGACCGGGGAGCTGTTTTTT
TRBJ1-1,TRBV30,-,-,15,CAWSVRGRANTEAFF,TGTGCCTGGAGTGTACGGGGGAGGGCGAACACTGAAGCTTTCTTT
TRBJ1-1,TRBV28,TRBD1,-,16,CASSLLAGGTNTEAFF,TGTGCCAGCAGTTTATTGGCAGGGGGCACGAACACTGAAGCTTTCTTT
TRBJ2-3,TRBV6-6,TRBD1,-,16,CASSWPGQGATDTQYF,TGTGCCAGCAGTTGGCCGGGACAGGGGGCGACAGATACGCAGTATTTT
TRBJ1-3,TRBV5-1,TRBD1,-,17,CASSLVVTGGVGNTIYF,TGCGCCAGCAGCTTGGTGGTGACAGGGGGCGTTGGAAACACCATATATTTT
TRBJ1-5,TRBV7-2,-,once,15,CASSLVSNSNQPQHF,TGTGCCAGCAGCTTAGTTAGCAATAGCAATCAGCCCCAGCATTTT
TRBJ2-6,TRBV5-1,-,-,17,CASSLAEAVWGANVLTF,TGCGCCAGCAGCTTGGCCGAGGCAGTATGGGGGGCCAACGTCCTGACTTTC
TRBJ2-7,TRBV19,-,-,12,CASNAGHYEQYF,TGTGCCAGTAACGCAGGGCACTACGAGCAGTACTTC
TRBJ2-7,TRBV7-3,TRBD1,-,16,CASSFSGTGFSYEQYF,TGTGCCAGCAGCTTCTCCGGGACAGGGTTTTCCTACGAGCAGTACTTC
TRBJ2-5,TRBV19,TRBD1,once,13,CASSSGQVRTQYF,TGTGCCAGTAGTAGCGGACAGGTTAGGACCCAGTACTTC
TRBJ2-7,TRBV11-3,TRBD2,-,14,CASSPTSAIYEQYF,TGTGCCAGCAGCCCAACTAGCGCGATCTACGAGCAGTACTTC
TRBJ2-3,TRBV5-1,-,-,16,CASSLPTGSSTDTQYF,TGCGCCAGCAGCTTACCGACAGGAAGCTCCACAGATACGCAGTATTTT
TRBJ2-1,TRBV4-2,TRBD2,-,17,CASSQGLTSGRINEQFF,TGTGCCAGCAGCCAAGGCTTGACTAGCGGGAGAATCAATGAGCAGTTCTTC
TRBJ1-4,TRBV28,-,-,16,CASSFRRALTNEKLFF,TGTGCCAGCAGTTTCCGGAGGGCATTAACTAATGAAAAACTGTTTTTT
TRBJ2-2,TRBV15,TRBD2,-,15,CATSRGGGSTGELFF,TGTGCCACCAGCAGAGGCGGGGGGTCTACCGGGGAGCTGTTTTTT
TRBJ1-2,TRBV11-1,TRBD1,-,15,CASSPRTGSDYGYTF,TGTGCCAGCAGCCCGAGGACAGGGAGTGACTATGGCTACACCTTC
TRBJ2-1,TRBV19,TRBD1,-,15,CASSIGAGGVGEQFF,TGTGCCAGTAGTATAGGGGCAGGGGGTGTAGGTGAGCAGTTCTTC
TRBJ2-7,TRBV4-2,TRBD2,-,16,CASSFTGTSGLYEQYF,TGTGCCAGCAGTTTTACCGGGACTAGCGGCTTATACGAGCAGTACTTC
TRBJ1-5,TRBV30,-,-,14,CAWSGGLSNQPQHF,TGTGCCTGGAGTGGGGGCCTTAGCAATCAGCCCCAGCATTTT
TRBJ1-4,TRBV28,TRBD1,-,15,CASSQQTGGEEKLFF,TGTGCCAGCAGCCAACAGACAGGGGGTGAGGAAAAACTGTTTTTT
TRBJ1-4,TRBV6-7,-,-,16,CASSPGPGTTNEKLFF,TGTGCCAGCAGTCCGGGCCCGGGGACAACTAATGAAAAACTGTTTTTT
TRBJ2-5,TRBV9,TRBD2,-,16,CASSVTGGPSYETQYF,TGTGCCAGCAGCGTTACGGGGGGGCCTTCTTATGAGACCCAGTACTTC
TRBJ1-5,TRBV19,TRBD1,-,14,CASAGTGGFQPQHF,TGTGCCAGTGCCGGGACAGGGGGCTTTCAGCCCCAGCATTTT
TRBJ2-1,TRBV7-9,TRBD2,-,15,CASSLTSGPRGEQFF,TGTGCCAGCAGCCTGACTAGCGGACCCAGGGGTGAGCAGTTCTTC
TRBJ2-7,TRBV11-2,TRBD2,-,17,CASSPQGIAGSSYEQYF,TGTGCCAGCAGCCCCCAAGGGATAGCGGGTAGCTCCTACGAGCAGTACTTC
TRBJ2-7,TRBV7-2,-,-,12,CASSFSIAEQYF,TGTGCCAGCAGCTTTTCTATTGCGGAGCAGTACTTC
TRBJ1-4,TRBV9,TRBD1,-,17,CASSVLPGGADGEKLFF,TGTGCCAGCAGCGTATTGCCAGGGGGCGCTGACGGTGAAAAACTGTTTTTT
TRBJ2-5,TRBV5-1,TRBD1,-,15,CASSTGQGAGETQYF,TGCGCCAGCAGCACGGGACAGGGGGCGGGGGAGACCCAGTACTTC
TRBJ2-5,TRBV5-1,-,-,17,CASSLGFAGDPRETQYF,TGCGCCAGCAGCTTGGGGTTTGCAGGTGATCCCCGGGAGACCCAGTACTTC
TRBJ2-7,TRBV5-4,TRBD1,-,14,CASSSGTGFYEQYF,TGTGCCAGCAGTTCCGGGACAGGATTCTACGAGCAGTACTTC
TRBJ1-5,TRBV4-1,-,few,16,CASSPSGGPKNQPQHF,TGCGCCAGCAGCCCATCCGGGGGGCCGAAGAATCAGCCCCAGCATTTT
TRBJ2-2,TRBV7-2,-,-,14,CASSSLAPPGELFF,TGTGCCAGCAGCTCCCTAGCCCCTCCCGGGGAGCTGTTTTTT
TRBJ2-3,TRBV19,-,once,14,CASSMGRRTDTQYF,TGTGCCAGTAGTATGGGCAGACGCACAGATACGCAGTATTTT
TRBJ2-5,TRBV7-2,-,-,14,CASTPPGTQETQYF,TGTGCCAGCACCCCCCCCGGTACTCAAGAGACCCAGTACTTC
TRBJ1-1,TRBV19,-,-,13,CASSLIGSTEAFF,TGTGCCAGTAGTCTTATAGGGAGCACTGAAGCTTTCTTT
TRBJ1-1,TRBV2,-,-,14,CASSGRGMNTEAFF,TGTGCCAGCAGTGGACGGGGAATGAACACTGAAGCTTTCTTT
TRBJ1-5,TRBV19,-,-,12,CASVGGHQPQHF,TGTGCCAGTGTGGGGGGTCATCAGCCCCAGCATTTT
TRBJ2-3,TRBV29-1,TRBD2,-,13,CSAETSGTDTQYF,TGCAGCGCAGAGACTAGCGGCACAGATACGCAGTATTTT
TRBJ1-2,TRBV7-2,TRBD1,-,12,CATGTGTYGYTF,TGTGCCACCGGGACAGGGACCTATGGCTACACCTTC